This T cell receptor beta chain derives from a study of monozygotic twins with inflammatory bowel disease. Study-wide findings and caveats: A single strong IBD-associated signal or clonotype was not supported by the findings. Varied immunosuppressive treatments among patients may have increased repertoire variability. Diversity of TCRbeta measured by inverse Simpson was lower in IBD patients than in healthy co-twins. Sharing of clonotypes with others was lower in IBD patients than in healthy twins, and this was especially so with disease activity.

TCRdb re-called the 5' RACE reads; every CDR3 protein appears as one record, without DNA. This sample contains 300,000 to 350,000 distinct CDR3 sequences. To note about this clonotype: Its antigen is unknown.

Material: blood. This TCR was recovered from a human donor with ulcerative colitis or Crohn's disease, or a healthy co-twin of an affected twin (not recorded which).

This CDR3 is CASSLSLQGAGEAFF. This sequence joins TRBV5-1 and TRBJ1-1; the D gene TCRdb calls, TRBD1, cannot be checked with no DNA. The CDR3 runs to 15 residues. Germline lookup yields CDR1 SGHRS and CDR2 YFSETQ. Full variable domain (remainder filled in from reference TRBV5-1 and TRBJ1-1): KAGVTQTPRYLIKTRGQQVTLSCSPISGHRSVSWYQQTPGQGLQFLFEYFSETQRNKGNFPGRFSGRQFSNSRSEMNVSTLELGDSALYLCASSLSLQGAGEAFFGQGTRLTVV.